Following are 19 T cell receptor beta chains from one sample sequenced in a study of blood T cells in healthy people across ages. The second PCR ran about 6 to 12 cycles with a sample-barcoded 5' primer and J-beta primers. TCRdb reanalysed the 5' RACE reads using MiXCR and keeps one entry per CDR3 protein. The profile shows about 400,000 distinct CDR3 sequences, about 49% of them singletons. Sequencing was performed on blood. The receptor set was obtained from a man in his 60s in good health.

The CDR3: CASRRVNTEAFF. The CDR3 bases are TGTGCCAGCAGAAGGGTGAACACTGAAGCTTTCTTT. V is TRBV6-6 and J is TRBJ1-1; no clear D. The CDR3 spans 12 residues. Trimming cost V 6 bases and J 0 bases, with 5 bases left between them. CDR1 and CDR2 from the germline V gene are MNHNY and SVGAGI (reference sequence).

The chain joins TRBV5-1 to TRBJ2-1, with 7 positions matching TRBD2. V shed 4 bases, J shed 5 bases, and the junction held 6 bases outside the gene matches. Germline V gene lookup returns CDR1 SGHRS and CDR2 YFSETQ. The CDR3 has 14 residues. CDR3 coding DNA: TGCGCCAGCAGCGGGGGGGACGGGGACAATGAGCAGTTCTTC. Protein sequence: CASSGGDGDNEQFF. The full variable domain, in which reference TRBV5-1 and TRBJ2-1 provide the parts outside the CDR3, is KAGVTQTPRYLIKTRGQQVTLSCSPISGHRSVSWYQQTPGQGLQFLFEYFSETQRNKGNFPGRFSGRQFSNSRSEMNVSTLELGDSALYLCASSGGDGDNEQFFGPGTRLTVL.

This chain uses TRBV9 with TRBJ2-1; D remains ambiguous. This CDR3 contains 15 residues. With 0 bases removed from V and 1 base from J, the gap between germline ends came to 8 bases. CDR1 and CDR2 (germline): SGDLS, YYNGEE. CDR3: CASSVGVASYNEQFF. CDR3 DNA: TGTGCCAGCAGCGTAGGGGTAGCATCCTACAATGAGCAGTTCTTC.

This clonotype has more than one count but fewer than ten. This rearrangement joins TRBV4-3 to TRBJ1-1; D gene ambiguous. This CDR3 spans 13 amino acids. From germline, CDR1 is LGHNA and CDR2 YSLEER. Trimming removed 1 base at V and 11 bases at J, with 14 bases between. CDR3 amino acids: CASSQAPDIGAFF. DNA for the CDR3: TGCGCCAGCAGCCAAGCACCAGATATAGGGGCTTTCTTT.

The genes are TRBV11-1 and TRBJ2-5; D is perhaps TRBD2 (6 bases). The V and J ends lost 2 bases and 12 bases respectively, with 16 bases between them. Germline CDR1 is SGHAT and CDR2 is FQDESV (reference sequence). The CDR3 consists of 13 residues. The CDR3 DNA is TGTGCCAGCAGCTTACCTCCCCGGGACTTCAAGTACTTC. It is translated as CASSLPPRDFKYF.

The chain links TRBV9 to TRBJ2-4; TRBD2 aligns across 11 bases. The J call is in doubt because the DNA end fits TRBJ2-7 better. This CDR3 comprises 15 residues. The V gene's germline CDR1 is SGDLS and CDR2 YYNGEE. CDR3 bases: TGTGCCAGCAGCGTAGGGACTAGCGGGCCCTACGAGCAGTACTTC. Its translation: CASSVGTSGPYEQYF.

Only one count was recorded for this clonotype. One end of the junction varies from germline; a read error may be responsible. The rearrangement joins TRBV7-9 to TRBJ1-6; D unresolved. This CDR3 has 16 amino acids. Germline CDR1 is SEHNR and CDR2 is FQNEAQ (reference sequence). Written as DNA, the CDR3 is TGTGCCAGCAGCCCTTGGAGAACCTCGGATAATTCACCCCCCCACTTT. This sequence encodes CASSPWRTSDNSPPHF.

This clonotype was recorded once. One base away lies a much larger clone, so this may be a sequencing read error. V gene TRBV2 combines with J gene TRBJ2-5; D is uncertain. TRBJ2-7 explains the end of the DNA better; the J call may be wrong. CDR1 SNHLY and CDR2 FYNNEI come from the germline V gene. The CDR3 extends over 12 amino acids. As DNA, the CDR3 is TGTGCCGGCAGCCTCGACTGGTACGAGCAGTACTTC. Translation gives CAGSLDWYEQYF.

The genes are TRBV7-2 and TRBJ2-7; no clear D. With 1 base removed from V and 2 bases from J, the gap between germline ends came to 9 bases. The CDR3 runs to 14 residues. The germline V gene has CDR1 SGHTA and CDR2 FQGNSA. CDR3 sequence reads: CASSLVSLAYEQYF. DNA of the CDR3: TGTGCCAGCAGCTTAGTATCTCTAGCCTACGAGCAGTACTTC.

A note on this clonotype: An end of the junction differs from the germline gene, which may be a read error. The chain couples TRBV20-1 to TRBJ1-1; D may be TRBD1 (6 bases). Germline V gene sequence: CDR1 DFQATT, CDR2 SNEGSKA (reference sequence). The CDR3 has 13 amino acids. This CDR3 is CCAARGKGTEAFF. In DNA, the CDR3 is TGCTGTGCCGCGAGGGGGAAGGGGACTGAAGCTTTCTTT.

This clonotype was seen a few times. The rearrangement links TRBV5-1 to TRBJ2-5, with D perhaps being TRBD1 or TRBD2 (5 bases each). The CDR3 loop spans 14 amino acids. Germline assignment: CDR1 SGHRS and CDR2 YFSETQ. V lost 5 bases, J lost 1 base, and 12 bases lay in between. The CDR3 reads CASRPPGLQETQYF. The CDR3 DNA follows: TGCGCCAGCAGACCACCGGGGCTCCAAGAGACCCAGTACTTC.

This chain connects TRBV14 to TRBJ2-5; D possibly matches TRBD1 or TRBD2 (5 bases each). Looked up from germline, CDR1 is SGHDN and CDR2 is FVKESK. V lost 0 bases, J lost 5 bases, and 7 bases lay in between. The CDR3 sequence is 13 residues long. The CDR3 region has the DNA TGTGCCAGCAGCCAAGAAAGGGACGAGACCCAGTACTTC. It is translated as CASSQERDETQYF.

This clonotype was observed a single time. The chain links TRBV20-1 to TRBJ2-3; 7 bases agree with TRBD2. V gave up 6 bases and J gave up 0 bases; unmatched junction bases: 9. Germline V gives CDR1 DFQATT, CDR2 SNEGSKA (reference sequence). The CDR3 sequence is 15 residues long. DNA for the CDR3: TGCAGTGCCGAGACGCTAGCGGCTAGCACAGATACGCAGTATTTT. Translation: CSAETLAASTDTQYF.

For this clonotype: At one of its ends the junction is not consistent with the germline gene, which may arise from a read error. The chain carries TRBV11-3 and TRBJ2-1; TRBD2 matches 7 bases. Per germline, CDR1 SGHNT and CDR2 YENEEA. The CDR3 sequence is 14 residues long. CDR3 loop: CASLGREFYNEQFF. The CDR3 DNA reads as TGCGCCAGTCTGGGGAGGGAGTTCTACAATGAGCAGTTCTTC.

This clonotype was seen once. The rearrangement links TRBV30 to TRBJ2-2, with 10 bases identical to TRBD2. The CDR3 runs 15 residues. CDR1 and CDR2 from the germline V gene are GTSNPN and SVGIG (reference sequence). The V and J ends lost 3 bases and 4 bases, in that order; junction bases with no gene match: 5. The CDR3 protein is CAWSLTSGVTGELFF. In DNA, the CDR3 is TGTGCCTGGAGCCTTACTAGCGGGGTCACCGGGGAGCTGTTTTTT.

This clonotype is a singleton in its sample. The chain joins TRBV9 to TRBJ2-1, with a weak D call TRBD1 (6 bases). V was pared by 0 bases and J by 4 bases, with 17 bases between. The CDR3 is 17 residues long. Germline V lookup: CDR1 SGDLS, CDR2 YYNGEE. DNA for the CDR3: TGTGCCAGCAGCGTAGGGGTGTCAGGGGTTATGTACAATGAGCAGTTCTTC. As protein: CASSVGVSGVMYNEQFF.

This clonotype has only one observation. The chain has TRBV20-1 and TRBJ1-2, with D tentatively TRBD1 (6 bases). This CDR3 region has 14 residues. Deletions cut 7 bases from V and 4 bases from J, with 19 bases between. Germline V lookup: CDR1 DFQATT, CDR2 SNEGSKA (reference sequence). The CDR3 DNA sequence: TGCAGTGACGGGGGGCGGGGGCAGGGCTATGGCTACACCTTC. This gives the protein CSDGGRGQGYGYTF.

The CDR3 DNA reads as TGCAGCGGCCTCGCCTTGGGGGAGCAGTTCTTC. It encodes CSGLALGEQFF. The chain employs TRBV29-1 and TRBJ2-1; D unresolved. The length of the CDR3 is 11 residues. Germline V gene sequence: CDR1 SQVTM, CDR2 ANQGSEA. V was trimmed by 7 bases and J by 10 bases, leaving 14 bases between them.

The rearrangement links TRBV7-2 to TRBJ2-3; a possible D gene is TRBD2 (6 bases). The CDR3 is 14 residues long. Trimming shortened V by 2 bases and J by 6 bases, and 12 bases separated the two germline ends. Germline V gene data show CDR1 as SGHTA and CDR2 as FQGNSA. CDR3 region: CASSLTAGGDTQYF. The CDR3 DNA reads as TGTGCCAGCAGCTTAACAGCGGGTGGGGATACGCAGTATTTT.